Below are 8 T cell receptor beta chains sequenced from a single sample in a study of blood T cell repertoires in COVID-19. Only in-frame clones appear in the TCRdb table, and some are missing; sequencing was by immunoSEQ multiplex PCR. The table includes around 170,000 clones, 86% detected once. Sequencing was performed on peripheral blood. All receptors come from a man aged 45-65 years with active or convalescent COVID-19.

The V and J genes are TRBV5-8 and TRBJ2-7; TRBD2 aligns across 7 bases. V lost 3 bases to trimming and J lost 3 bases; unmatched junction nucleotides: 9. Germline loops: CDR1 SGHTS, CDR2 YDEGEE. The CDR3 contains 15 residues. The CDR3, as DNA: TGTGCCAGCAGCTCACCCACTAGCGCGGTCTACGAGCAGTACTTC. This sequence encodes CASSSPTSAVYEQYF.

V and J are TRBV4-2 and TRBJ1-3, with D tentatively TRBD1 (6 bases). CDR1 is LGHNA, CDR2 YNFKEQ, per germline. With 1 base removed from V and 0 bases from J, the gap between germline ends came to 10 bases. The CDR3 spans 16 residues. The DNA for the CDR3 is TGTGCCAGCAGCCAAGGTAAACAGGGCTCTGGAAACACCATATATTTT. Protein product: CASSQGKQGSGNTIYF.

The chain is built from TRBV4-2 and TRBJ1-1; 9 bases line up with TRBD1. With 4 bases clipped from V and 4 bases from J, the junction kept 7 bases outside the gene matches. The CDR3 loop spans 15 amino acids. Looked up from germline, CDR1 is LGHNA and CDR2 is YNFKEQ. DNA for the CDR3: TGTGCCAGCAGCCCTCTGGGACAGGGTGGCACTGAAGCTTTCTTT. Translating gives CASSPLGQGGTEAFF.

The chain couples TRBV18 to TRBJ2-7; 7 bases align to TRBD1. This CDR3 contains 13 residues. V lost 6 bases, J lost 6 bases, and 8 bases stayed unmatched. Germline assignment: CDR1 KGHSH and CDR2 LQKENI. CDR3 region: CASSPRDRGEQYF. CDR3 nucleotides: TGTGCCAGCTCCCCCCGGGACAGAGGCGAGCAGTACTTC.

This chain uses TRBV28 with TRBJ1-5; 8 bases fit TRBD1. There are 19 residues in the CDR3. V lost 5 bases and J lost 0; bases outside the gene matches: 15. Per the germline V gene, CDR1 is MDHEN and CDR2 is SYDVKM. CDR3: CASSQYQGAILVSNQPQHF. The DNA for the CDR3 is TGTGCCAGCAGTCAGTACCAGGGGGCTATTCTCGTTAGCAATCAGCCCCAGCATTTT.

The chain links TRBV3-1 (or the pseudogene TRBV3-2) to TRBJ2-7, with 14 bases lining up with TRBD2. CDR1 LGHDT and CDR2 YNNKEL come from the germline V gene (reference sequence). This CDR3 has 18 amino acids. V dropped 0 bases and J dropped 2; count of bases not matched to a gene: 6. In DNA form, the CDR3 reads TGTGCCAGCAGCCAAGAGGGACTAGCGGGAGTCCAGGCCTACGAGCAGTACTTC. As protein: CASSQEGLAGVQAYEQYF.

The CDR3 region has the DNA TGCAGCGTCCGGGACTACCTTTACAATGAGCAGTTCTTC. Translated, it gives CSVRDYLYNEQFF. The chain has TRBV29-1 and TRBJ2-1; 7 nucleotides line up with TRBD2. V was pared by 6 bases and J by 4 bases, with 6 bases of the junction left unmatched. Germline loops: CDR1 SQVTM, CDR2 ANQGSEA. The CDR3 is 13 amino acids.

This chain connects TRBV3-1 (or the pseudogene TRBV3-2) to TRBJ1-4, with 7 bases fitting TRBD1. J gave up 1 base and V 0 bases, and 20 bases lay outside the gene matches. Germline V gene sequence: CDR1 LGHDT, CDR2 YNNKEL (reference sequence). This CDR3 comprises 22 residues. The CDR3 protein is CASSQDTVRQGFFLRTNEKLFF. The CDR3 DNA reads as TGTGCCAGCAGCCAAGATACCGTAAGACAGGGTTTTTTTTTGCGAACTAATGAAAAACTGTTTTTT.